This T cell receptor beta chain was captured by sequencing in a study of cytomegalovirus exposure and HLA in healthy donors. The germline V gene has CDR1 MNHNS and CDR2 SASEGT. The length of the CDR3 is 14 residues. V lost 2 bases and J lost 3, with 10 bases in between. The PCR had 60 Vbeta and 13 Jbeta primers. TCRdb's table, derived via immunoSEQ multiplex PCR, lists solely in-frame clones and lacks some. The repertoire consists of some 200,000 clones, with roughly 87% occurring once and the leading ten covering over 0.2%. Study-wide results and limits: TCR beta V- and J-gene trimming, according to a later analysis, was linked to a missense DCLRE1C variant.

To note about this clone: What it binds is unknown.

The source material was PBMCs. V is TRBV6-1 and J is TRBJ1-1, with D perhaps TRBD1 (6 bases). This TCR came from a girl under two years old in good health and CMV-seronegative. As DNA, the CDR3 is TGTGCCAGCAGTGAATTAGGGACATACACTGAAGCTTTCTTT. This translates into CASSELGTYTEAFF.